This T cell receptor beta chain was sequenced during a study of T cell repertoires in cytomegalovirus infection. Study as a whole: As its CMV epitopes, the study selected recently identified HLA-C-restricted and well-studied HLA-B-restricted targets. Both a matching HLA type and CMV infection were indicated by public TCR beta signatures.

Study results and limitations: Identification of carriers of CMV plus the relevant HLA was performed using cumulative public TCR beta family frequency. CMV-specific TCR beta clonotypes restricted by HLA-C dominated the ex vivo response.

With regard to this clonotype: Its antigen is not known.

TCRdb re-called the reads with MiXCR, one entry per CDR3 protein. The data show some 800,000 distinct CDR3 sequences, roughly 33% seen once. This TCR was recovered from a human donor in good health (CMV status not recorded). Some clones in this sample may be carry-over from other donors' samples. The material sequenced was cultured CD8+ T cells from PBMCs, taken from culture after CMV antigen stimulation.

The CDR3 nucleotides are TGTGCCAGCAGCCAAGATTTGACCGACAATCAGCCCCAGCATTTT. Protein product: CASSQDLTDNQPQHF. This chain connects TRBV4-2 to TRBJ1-5; D uncertain. Per germline, CDR1 LGHNA and CDR2 YNFKEQ. The CDR3 has 15 amino acids. V lost 0 bases to trimming and J lost 3 bases, with 9 bases between them.